This is a list of T cell receptor beta chains from one sample in a study of neurological immune-mediated disorders. Each CDR3 protein is one row after TCRdb ran MiXCR on the 5' RACE reads. In the table there are about 90,000 distinct CDR3 sequences, 13% of which are singletons. Sequencing was carried out using PBMCs. These receptors were taken from a female donor with HTLV-1-associated myelopathy (HAM/TSP). The CDR3 runs from the conserved cysteine through the conserved F or W. The D gene is left open where the match is weak. Not all rows give a size; the values are once, few, many and, for expanded clones, a class.

D gene	V gene	J gene	clone size	CDR3 DNA	CDR3 protein
NA	TRBV25-1	TRBJ1-5	many	TGTGCCAGCAGTGTTTCAGGGTTAAATCAGCCCCAGCATTTT	CASSVSGLNQPQHF
NA	TRBV20-1	TRBJ2-3	many	TGCAGTGCCTCCCGCTCTAGCAAGACAGATACGCAGTATTTT	CSASRSSKTDTQYF
TRBD1	TRBV7-2	TRBJ1-2	many	TGTGCCAGCAGCTTACGAGGGACAGGGGACTATGGCTACACCTTC	CASSLRGTGDYGYTF
TRBD2	TRBV14	TRBJ2-5	many	TGTGCCAGCAGCCAAAACCGCGGACTAGCGCAAGAGACCCAGTACTTC	CASSQNRGLAQETQYF
TRBD1	TRBV5-1	TRBJ2-5	many	TGCGCCAGCAGCTTATTGGGACAGGAAGAGACCCAGTACTTC	CASSLLGQEETQYF
NA	TRBV5-6	TRBJ2-3	many	TGTGCCAGCAGCTTCAGGGTGTCGACAGATACGCAGTATTTT	CASSFRVSTDTQYF
TRBD1	TRBV5-6	TRBJ1-2	many	TGTGCCAGCAGCGTACAGGGGGCCTCTAACTATGGCTACACCTTC	CASSVQGASNYGYTF
NA	TRBV5-1	TRBJ2-7	NA	TGCGCCAGCAGCTTGGAACGGCAGGGCTACGAGCAGTACTTC	CASSLERQGYEQYF
NA	TRBV20-1	TRBJ1-5	few	TGCAGTGCCGGGACGGATCCCCATTTCAATCAGCCCCAGCATTTT	CSAGTDPHFNQPQHF
NA	TRBV12-3/TRBV12-4	TRBJ2-5	many	TGTGCCAGCAGTTTATACCTGGAAACAGAGACCCAGTACTTC	CASSLYLETETQYF
NA	TRBV12-3/TRBV12-4	TRBJ2-1	many	TGTGCCAGCACCCTCCTCGGGCGGGGCGCAGATGAGCAGTTCTTC	CASTLLGRGADEQFF
NA	TRBV5-1	TRBJ2-3	many	TGCGCCAGCAGCTTGGGGGTCAACCCGAACACAGATACGCAGTATTTT	CASSLGVNPNTDTQYF
TRBD1	TRBV12-3/TRBV12-4	TRBJ2-2	many	TGTGCCAGCAGTTTATCGGGCAGGGGGCCAGAATCGAACACCGGGGAGCTGTTTTTT	CASSLSGRGPESNTGELFF
NA	TRBV7-2	TRBJ2-6	medium-sized	TGTGCCAGCAGCGCCCGGGCCGGGGGGGCCAACGTCCTGACTTTC	CASSARAGGANVLTF
NA	TRBV12-5	TRBJ2-3	many	TGTGCTAGTGGTTTGGGCAGGTCAGCGGCGGGGGATACGCAGTATTTT	CASGLGRSAAGDTQYF
NA	TRBV12-3/TRBV12-4	TRBJ2-3	few	TGTGCCAGCAGTCACAGGGATCGCGGAGATACGCAGTATTTT	CASSHRDRGDTQYF
NA	TRBV20-1	TRBJ2-1	NA	TGCAGTTTAGGTGGCAATGAGCAGTTCTTC	CSLGGNEQFF
NA	TRBV21-1	TRBJ1-2	many	TGTGCCAGCAGCAAAAGTCATCAGGTTTCGCGCGGCTACACCTTC	CASSKSHQVSRGYTF
NA	TRBV4-2	TRBJ2-7	many	TGTGCCAGCAGCCAGGAAGAGGGCGACCCCCCTCGGGAGCAGTACTTC	CASSQEEGDPPREQYF
TRBD1	TRBV5-1	TRBJ2-3	many	TGCGCCAGCAGGCCGACAGGGGTCACAGATACGCAGTATTTT	CASRPTGVTDTQYF
TRBD1	TRBV5-1	TRBJ1-2	many	TGCGCCAGCAGCTCGGGACAGGGGAACTATGGCTACACCTTC	CASSSGQGNYGYTF
NA	TRBV7-2	TRBJ2-2	many	TGTGCCAGCAGCCGGGGTTGGACCGGGGAGCTGTTTTTT	CASSRGWTGELFF
TRBD2	TRBV5-4	TRBJ2-2	NA	TGTGCCAGCAGCCAAATGATAGCGGGGAACACCGGGGAGCTGTTTTTT	CASSQMIAGNTGELFF
NA	TRBV7-2	TRBJ2-5	many	TGTGCCAGCAGCTTAGAAGGTGGCTGGGCAGGGGAAGAGACCCAGTACTTC	CASSLEGGWAGEETQYF
NA	TRBV7-9	TRBJ2-7	many	TGTGCCTTTTCCGACCGCTCCTACGAGCAGTACTTC	CAFSDRSYEQYF
NA	TRBV7-9	TRBJ1-2	many	TGTGCCAGCAGCTCACTGACGCGGGGGGGCTACACCTTC	CASSSLTRGGYTF
NA	TRBV27	TRBJ2-1	many	TGTGCCAGCAGTTTCCGAGTCGGTGAGCAGTTCTTC	CASSFRVGEQFF
NA	TRBV5-5	TRBJ2-3	many	TGTGCCAGCAGCAGCCCGGGACAAACAGATACGCAGTATTTT	CASSSPGQTDTQYF
TRBD2	TRBV20-1	TRBJ2-2	NA	TGCAGTGCTAGGAATAGACTAGCGGGGTCGAACACCGGGGAGCTGTTTTTT	CSARNRLAGSNTGELFF
TRBD1	TRBV20-1	TRBJ2-4	many	TGCAGTGCCCTGGACAGGGGTGAAAACATTCAGTACTTC	CSALDRGENIQYF
TRBD1	TRBV5-1	TRBJ2-7	many	TGCGCCAGCAGCCCGGGACAGGGTGGGTTCTACGAGCAGTACTTC	CASSPGQGGFYEQYF
NA	TRBV5-1	TRBJ2-6	many	TGCGCCAGCAGACCTGACGGCTCTGGGGCCAACGTCCTGACTTTC	CASRPDGSGANVLTF
NA	TRBV5-6	TRBJ2-2	NA	TGTGCCAACAGCTTGAATTCTGGGATCACCGGGGAGCTGTTTTTT	CANSLNSGITGELFF
NA	TRBV15	TRBJ1-1	many	TGTGCCACCAGCAGAGATGGAGGGTCAGGGCAAGCTTTCTTT	CATSRDGGSGQAFF
NA	TRBV5-1	TRBJ2-3	many	TGCGCCAGCAGCATAGTGAGGGGGAACACAGATACGCAGTATTTT	CASSIVRGNTDTQYF
NA	TRBV20-1	TRBJ2-5	many	TGCAGTGCTAGACATGCAAGGTACCAAGAGACCCAGTACTTC	CSARHARYQETQYF
TRBD1	TRBV12-3/TRBV12-4	TRBJ1-2	many	TGTGCCAGCAGTTCAGGACAGGGTCGGGGATACACCTTC	CASSSGQGRGYTF
NA	TRBV28	TRBJ2-1	many	TGTGCCAGCAGTTTAAAGGGGGTTAAACCCTACAATGAGCAGTTCTTC	CASSLKGVKPYNEQFF
NA	TRBV5-1	TRBJ1-1	NA	TGCGCCAGCAGCGACCTTTCCAGGGGAAACACTGAAGCTTTCTTT	CASSDLSRGNTEAFF
NA	TRBV6-2/TRBV6-3	TRBJ2-3	many	TGTGCCAGCAGTAAGCTTAAGGTCCATTCGACGGCAGATACGCAGTATTTT	CASSKLKVHSTADTQYF
NA	TRBV4-1	TRBJ1-5	few	TGCGCCAGCAGCCAATTGAATAGCAATCAGCCCCAGCATTTT	CASSQLNSNQPQHF
NA	TRBV4-1	TRBJ2-1	many	TGCGCCAGCAGCCCTACCCAAGTAGGGCATGAGCAGTTCTTC	CASSPTQVGHEQFF
NA	TRBV6-1	TRBJ1-2	NA	TGTGCCAGCAGTGACTTCCTGGGACGGGACTTTTATGGCTACACCTTC	CASSDFLGRDFYGYTF
NA	TRBV3-1	TRBJ2-3	many	TGTGCCAGCAGCCTTCAGACAGCTCGAGGGGATACGCAGTATTTT	CASSLQTARGDTQYF
NA	TRBV10-3	TRBJ2-2	many	TGTGCCATCAGTGAAGAACGGGCGCCAACCGGGGAGCTGTTTTTT	CAISEERAPTGELFF
NA	TRBV3-1	TRBJ2-7	NA	TGTGCCAGCAGACAGGGACAAGAGCAGTACTTC	CASRQGQEQYF
TRBD1	TRBV3-1	TRBJ2-7	many	TGTGCCAGCAGCCCGGACAGGGGCTCCTACGAGCAGTACTTC	CASSPDRGSYEQYF
NA	TRBV10-3	TRBJ2-7	many	TGTGCCATCAGTGACAAGGGGGGCGACGAGCAGTACTTC	CAISDKGGDEQYF
TRBD1	TRBV10-3	TRBJ2-7	many	TGTGCCATCAGTCACCGGGACAGGTACGAGCAGTACTTC	CAISHRDRYEQYF
TRBD1	TRBV2	TRBJ1-3	few	TGTGCCAGCACCAGGGGGCTTGGAGGAAACACCATATATTTT	CASTRGLGGNTIYF